This T cell receptor (beta chain) emerged from a study of blood T cell repertoires in COVID-19. Study at large: Specimens from acute and convalescent COVID-19 originated in the United States, Italy and Spain. T cells, B-cell-depleted T cells, or PBMCs provided the cDNA or gDNA that served as material.

The germline V and J ends were trimmed by 3 bases and 0 bases, with 5 bases remaining between them. In germline, CDR1 is SGHTA, CDR2 FQGNSA. CDR3 length: 13 amino acids. Authors' processing steps: By means of reference gene primer amplification, nucleated cell counts were estimated. Sequencing was performed with immunoSEQ multiplex PCR; in TCRdb, only in-frame clones are kept and a portion is missing. D and trimming come from the DNA, and the V and J calls and clone size come from that table. This table has approximately 260,000 clones, about 80% appearing once. Input material: peripheral blood. The receptor's source is a human donor in a cohort sampled during active COVID-19. J is TRBJ2-5 and V is TRBV7-2; D is unresolved. CDR3 nucleotides: TGTGCCAGCAGCTTGGGCTACCAAGAGACCCAGTACTTC. This encodes CASSLGYQETQYF.